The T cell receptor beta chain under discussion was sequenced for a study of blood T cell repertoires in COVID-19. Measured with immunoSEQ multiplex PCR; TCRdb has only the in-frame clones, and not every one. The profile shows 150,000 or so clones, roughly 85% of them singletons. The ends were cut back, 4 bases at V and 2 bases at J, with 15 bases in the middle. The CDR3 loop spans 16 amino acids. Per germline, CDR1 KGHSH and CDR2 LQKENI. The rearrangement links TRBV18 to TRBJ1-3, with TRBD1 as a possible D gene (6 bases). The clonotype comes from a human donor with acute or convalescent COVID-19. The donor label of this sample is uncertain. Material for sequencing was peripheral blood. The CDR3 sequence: CASSLNKQGTGNTIYF. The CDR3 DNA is TGTGCCAGCTCACTTAACAAACAGGGAACTGGAAACACCATATATTTT.